A single sample gave rise to the 20 T cell receptor beta chains below, sequenced in a study of spatial heterogeneity in lung cancer. Described time point: blood at routine non-recurrence follow-up after resection. From tumor, nontumor lung or frozen PBMC, whole RNA was taken unsorted for sequencing. A single record per CDR3 protein comes from TCRdb applying MiXCR to the 5' RACE reads. Counted here are more than 95,000 distinct CDR3 sequences, 10% to 15% occurring once; the ten biggest clones make up roughly 17%. The sequencing here drew on PBMCs, taken at follow-up. These receptors all come from a male donor with early-stage non-small cell lung cancer.

The CDR3, as DNA: TGTGCCAGCAGCGTTAGGGCAGGCGGGGAGACCCAGTACTTC. It codes for CASSVRAGGETQYF. V is TRBV7-2 and J is TRBJ2-5; the D gene is possibly TRBD2 (5 bases). The CDR3 covers 14 residues. Germline assignment: CDR1 SGHTA and CDR2 FQGNSA. Trimming pared 5 bases from V and 5 bases from J, leaving 15 bases between.

This clonotype was detected ten times or more. This chain uses TRBV5-6 with TRBJ1-2, with 10 bases that match TRBD1. J lost 4 bases, V lost 1 base, and 7 bases had no gene match. The CDR3 is made up of 16 amino acids. Per the germline V gene, CDR1 is SGHDT and CDR2 is YYEEEE. CDR3 DNA sequence: TGTGCCAGCAGCTTGACGAGGGACAGGGGACGCTATGGCTACACCTTC. It codes for CASSLTRDRGRYGYTF.

This clonotype was seen at least ten times. CDR3 residues: CASSVGVGETQYF. CDR3 DNA: TGTGCCAGCAGCGTAGGGGTAGGAGAGACCCAGTACTTC. J is TRBJ2-5 and V is TRBV9; D is ambiguous. Trimming pared 0 bases from V and 4 bases from J, leaving 7 bases between. Germline V gene lookup returns CDR1 SGDLS and CDR2 YYNGEE. The CDR3 contains 13 residues.

This clonotype has only a few counts. This rearrangement joins TRBV5-1 to TRBJ2-7; unclear D gene. The CDR3 consists of 14 residues. Trimming pared 0 bases from V and 0 bases from J, leaving 7 bases between. Germline CDR1 is SGHRS and CDR2 is YFSETQ. The CDR3 DNA follows: TGCGCCAGCAGCTTGGGTAGCAGCTCCTACGAGCAGTACTTC. Amino acids: CASSLGSSSYEQYF.

The gene calls are TRBV20-1 and TRBJ1-2; 7 nucleotides line up with TRBD1. CDR3 length equals 15 residues. Trimming at V came to 6 bases and at J to 2 bases, leaving 12 bases not matched to a gene. The germline V gene encodes CDR1 DFQATT and CDR2 SNEGSKA (reference sequence). CDR3 nucleotides: TGCAGTGCGCCCGCCAGACAGGGTTTAAACTATGGCTACACCTTC. It translates to CSAPARQGLNYGYTF.

V usage is TRBV10-3 and J usage is TRBJ2-1, with D uncertain. This CDR3 is built from 14 residues. The germline V and J ends were trimmed by 6 bases and 0 bases, with 9 bases remaining between them. CDR1 and CDR2 (germline): ENHRY, SYGVKD. CDR3 nucleotides: TGTGCCATCAGGGCCGAGAGCTCCTACAATGAGCAGTTCTTC. It encodes CAIRAESSYNEQFF.

This CDR3 is CASSQHGTIGNTIYF. The DNA for the CDR3 is TGTGCCAGCAGCCAACACGGCACAATAGGAAACACCATATATTTT. J is TRBJ1-3 and V is TRBV4-2; D gene unclear. Germline CDR1 reads LGHNA; CDR2 reads YNFKEQ. The CDR3 length is 15 residues. V gave up 2 bases and J gave up 4 bases, with 12 bases separating them.

A word on this clonotype: This may come from a read error, since a much larger clone is one base off. Since no conserved phenylalanine or tryptophan closes the CDR3, a read error is the likely cause. The CDR3 sequence is CATPSTDTQYS. CDR3 DNA: TGTGCCACCCCGTCCACAGATACGCAGTATTCT. The gene calls are TRBV24-1 and TRBJ2-3; no clear D gene. The CDR3 is 11 residues long. Trimming left V 9 bases short and J 2 bases short, with 5 bases between. The V gene's germline CDR1 is KGHDR and CDR2 SFDVKD.

This clonotype has a count of ten or more. The CDR3 reads CSASPEITQNEQFF. The CDR3 DNA reads as TGCAGTGCATCCCCCGAGATAACCCAAAATGAGCAGTTCTTC. V is TRBV20-1 and J is TRBJ2-1; the D is unclear. Looked up from germline, CDR1 is DFQATT and CDR2 is SNEGSKA (reference sequence). This CDR3 spans 14 amino acids. The V and J ends lost 6 bases and 7 bases respectively, with 19 bases between them.

This chain uses TRBV27 with TRBJ2-3; D is perhaps TRBD1 or TRBD2 (6 bases each). V was trimmed by 5 bases and J by 2 bases, leaving 14 bases between them. CDR3 length equals 15 residues. Germline CDR1 reads MNHEY; CDR2 reads SMNVEV (reference sequence). Here the CDR3 reads CASSPWPGATDTQYF. As DNA, the CDR3 is TGTGCCAGCAGTCCATGGCCGGGGGCCACAGATACGCAGTATTTT.

This clonotype was seen more than once but under ten times. The rearrangement joins TRBV6-8 to TRBJ2-5; D gene uncertain. The CDR3 consists of 14 residues. V lost 0 bases and J lost 3, with 8 bases in between. The germline gives CDR1 MNHGY, CDR2 SAAAGT. As DNA, the CDR3 is TGTGCCAGCAGTTACTCATCCCGCAAAGAGACCCAGTACTTC. Translated: CASSYSSRKETQYF.

This clonotype occurred many times. The chain is built from TRBV20-1 and TRBJ2-7; possible D gene TRBD1, 6 bases. The CDR3 has 12 residues. Germline V gene sequence: CDR1 DFQATT, CDR2 SNEGSKA (reference sequence). V was cut by 1 base and J by 7 bases, with 11 bases left in between. CDR3 sequence reads: CSARGTVQEQYF. The CDR3 DNA is TGCAGTGCTAGAGGGACAGTGCAAGAGCAGTACTTC.

This rearrangement joins TRBV3-1 to TRBJ2-5; unclear D gene. V was pared by 3 bases and J by 4 bases, with 6 bases between. The CDR3 has 12 residues. Germline lookup yields CDR1 LGHDT and CDR2 YNNKEL (reference sequence). CDR3 in DNA: TGTGCCAGCAGCCAGAATACAGAGACCCAGTACTTC. Its protein is CASSQNTETQYF.

This clonotype was picked up many times. The J gene is TRBJ2-3, the V gene TRBV4-1, with D possibly matching TRBD1 (6 bases). Per germline, CDR1 MGHRA and CDR2 YSYEKL. The CDR3 covers 16 residues. Between the trimmed V and J ends, which lost 3 bases and 4 bases, there was a span of 17 bases. The CDR3 loop is CASSQGYLSGADTQYF. CDR3 DNA: TGCGCCAGCAGCCAGGGCTATTTGTCAGGGGCAGATACGCAGTATTTT.

V gene TRBV7-9 combines with J gene TRBJ2-1; 9 bases are shared with TRBD1. Germline V gives CDR1 SEHNR, CDR2 FQNEAQ (reference sequence). The CDR3 contains 17 residues. After removal of 5 bases from V and 6 bases from J, the junction contained 14 bases not matched to a gene. The CDR3 loop reads CASSRPARDRVSNEQFF. The CDR3, as DNA: TGTGCCAGCAGCCGACCGGCCCGGGACAGGGTTTCCAATGAGCAGTTCTTC.

There are a few counts of this clonotype. The chain links TRBV7-9 to TRBJ1-2; 7 nucleotides line up with TRBD1. The CDR3 runs 13 residues. V trimming: 1 base; J trimming: 8 bases; junction bases outside the gene matches: 4. The germline CDR1 and CDR2 sequences are SEHNR and FQNEAQ (reference sequence). The CDR3 region is CASSLEGGEGYTF. The CDR3 bases are TGTGCCAGCAGCTTAGAAGGGGGCGAGGGCTACACCTTC.

The sample holds many counts of this clonotype. The V call is TRBV11-2, the J call TRBJ2-2, with TRBD2 matching over 7 bases. CDR3 length: 15 residues. J gave up 2 bases and V 5 bases, and 5 bases lay outside the gene matches. The germline V gene has CDR1 SGHAT and CDR2 FQNNGV. CDR3 DNA sequence: TGTGCCAGCAGCCCCAGCGGGGTTAACACCGGGGAGCTGTTTTTT. It is translated as CASSPSGVNTGELFF.

This clonotype has at least ten counts. The chain uses TRBV5-1 and TRBJ1-1, with unresolved D. This CDR3 region has 13 residues. Trimming cost V 3 bases and J 0 bases, with 6 bases left between them. Germline assignment: CDR1 SGHRS and CDR2 YFSETQ. Written as DNA, the CDR3 is TGCGCCAGCAGCTACTTGATGAACACTGAAGCTTTCTTT. This translates into CASSYLMNTEAFF.

This clonotype has ten or more counts. The gene calls are TRBV5-6 and TRBJ2-7; D not resolved. V lost 0 bases and J lost 0, with 4 bases in between. The CDR3 is 13 residues long. Germline loops: CDR1 SGHDT, CDR2 YYEEEE. CDR3 amino acids: CASSLANSYEQYF. CDR3 coding DNA: TGTGCCAGCAGCTTGGCCAACTCCTACGAGCAGTACTTC.

This clonotype was picked up a small number of times. The V and J genes are TRBV9 and TRBJ2-1, with a tentative D call TRBD2 (7 bases). Germline CDR1 and CDR2: SGDLS and YYNGEE. This CDR3 comprises 16 residues. The ends were cut back, 5 bases at V and 3 bases at J, with 18 bases in the middle. This CDR3 is CASSPARGASYNEQFF. The CDR3 coding sequence is TGTGCCAGCAGTCCCGCCCGGGGGGCTAGCTACAATGAGCAGTTCTTC.